The sequence of this T cell receptor beta chain was determined in a study of cytomegalovirus exposure and HLA in healthy donors (TCRdb year 2017). With respect to the entire study: An earlier analysis of some 550 of the donors reported 250 to 300 Gb of sequence data and some 100 million unique TCR beta sequences from roughly 180 million T cells. Approximately 300 gigabases of sequencing data and approximately 92 million unique TCR sequences made up an early release that covered 640 HLA-typed donors. Of the 300 to 500 genotyped donors, 75% to 85% were placed in the genetic ancestry cluster associated with self-reported Caucasian donors. The study aimed to test whether cataloging public T cell receptors could reveal signatures of past pathogen exposure. The study used immunosequencing to profile the T cell repertoires of several hundred subjects and linked those repertoires to cytomegalovirus serostatus. In addition to the first cohort of roughly 700 subjects, a separate validation cohort of over 90 different subjects was used. High-throughput TCR immunosequencing, statistical association of individual TCRs with disease status, and machine learning were combined to predict cytomegalovirus infection status. In a later analysis, previously published TCR beta repertoires from about 640 donors were re-analyzed and high-resolution HLA genotyping was added so that TCR occurrence patterns could be studied. The later analysis used no new phenotypic data to find candidate immune exposures, relying instead on TCR beta sequences and their occurrence across donors. An earlier analysis of a few hundred of the donors applied high-throughput TCR beta sequencing to assess whether each TCR beta V gene segment acted as functional or pseudogenic. Donor age, sex, ethnicity and CMV serostatus were compiled alongside the repertoire data. A later genetic analysis took genome-wide SNP genotypes for about 65% of the roughly 670 donors and used that subset as a discovery cohort. All discovery cohort repertoires had been generated on a single sequencing platform. Both class I and class II loci were covered by HLA typing, at four-digit resolution. Typing coverage varied by locus: 629-630 donors for A, B, C, DRB1 and DQB1; approximately 520 for DQA1; more than 600 for DPA1; 400 to 480 for DPB1. Several DR-DQ haplotypes were handled as single units for association and clustering because linkage in the cohort was strong. Among some 410 genotyped donors of the cohort, an average of about 220,000 unique TCR beta nucleotide sequences was sequenced per donor, of which about 19% were non-productive.

In total, about 650 healthy bone marrow donors made up the cohort. All cohort members were sampled while nominally healthy, although unrecorded immune exposures were likely present. The donor was CMV seropositive and belonged to the group of more than 250 seropositive cohort members. Every donor gave a peripheral blood sample, and the peripheral blood mononuclear cells from that sample were used for TCR beta sequencing. The Qiagen DNeasy Blood Extraction Kit was used to extract genomic DNA from the blood cell samples. In the case of this clone: Its antigen specificity is not known. No base-level quality is on record; no much larger clone is a single base apart.

The library was built by means of the immunoSEQ multiplex PCR assay. A mixture of 60 forward primers for TCR Vbeta segments and 13 reverse primers for TCR Jbeta segments was used in the multiplex PCR. The CDR3 region of rearranged TCR beta genes was amplified from genomic DNA by a multiplex PCR assay. The Illumina HiSeq System was used to sequence the amplified TCR beta libraries as 87-base-pair reads. The authors' analysis ran thus. Across the 700 or so repertoires, a later analysis counted tens of millions of unique TCR beta chains, roughly 11 million of which were shared by at least two donors. Raw reads were error-corrected and collapsed into unique sequences by a nearest-neighbor algorithm in which closely related sequences were merged to remove PCR and sequencing errors. Alignment of CDR3 sequences to IMGT reference sequences was used to assign V, D and J gene segments. For a sequence to be retained, at least a six-nucleotide match to both a V gene segment and a J gene segment was required. Rearrangements were called productive when the CDR3 lacked stop codons and stayed in frame with V and J; all others were non-productive. CDR3 was defined by IMGT convention, running from the second conserved V-encoded cysteine to the conserved J-encoded phenylalanine. The earlier analysis of about 590 of the donors excluded sequences that lacked an unambiguous match to a single V gene segment. In an earlier analysis of approximately 500 of the donors, a V segment was called functional when productive rearrangements were above 56.7%, and segregating when the standard deviation between donors exceeded 5%. A statistical classification framework was developed to diagnose cytomegalovirus status using the catalog of TCR beta chain sequences. In a later analysis, V and J genes were assigned by comparing TCR nucleotide sequences against IMGT/GENE-DB human TR gene sequences. The TCRdist pipeline was used in a later analysis to assign CDR3 sequences and most-parsimonious VDJ recombination scenarios. In a later analysis, each TCR beta chain was defined by its CDR3 amino acid sequence together with its V-gene family, and reads without a unique V-gene family were excluded. A later analysis removed roughly 590 highly shared, low-generation-probability nucleotide sequences to deal with suspected cross-contamination and a sequencing artifact. In a later analysis, a clonal expansion index for each public chain was calculated from normalized within-repertoire ranks of inferred template counts. Generation probabilities in a later analysis came from a VDJ recombination model fitted to out-of-frame rearrangements, and those results were checked against IGoR. In a later analysis, TCR-TCR, TCR-HLA and TCR-CMV co-occurrence was scored with hypergeometric tests, and a repertoire-size bias correction was applied to TCR pairs. False discovery rates were estimated in a later analysis by permuting HLA or CMV assignments 20 times. In a later analysis, co-occurring TCRs were grouped with DBSCAN, and TCRdist sequence similarity was added when clustering was performed within HLA-allele-positive subsets. Repertoires with fewer than 30,000 or more than 120,000 public chains were left out of co-occurrence clustering, as were four to six repertoires with anomalous nucleotide sharing. The clones in this table, taken by TCRdb from immuneACCESS, are in-frame only. Not every clone is retained; where verified, under half of the shortfall comes from an unresolved V gene, and the cause of the rest is unknown. V and J calls plus clone size are reproduced from that table; the DNA served to infer D and trimming. This sample comprises around 110,000 clones, roughly 70% of them detected only once. 11% to 15% of the sample is in the top ten clones.

Study-wide findings and limitations: Because counts were too low, roughly 17 rarely observed V segments, including chromosome 9 orphons, were left out of the earlier analysis of roughly 600 of the donors. According to a later analysis, most CMV-associated TCR beta chains appeared to be HLA-restricted, and the HLA associations seemed to be driven largely by CMV exposure. A later analysis found that HLA-associated TCR beta chains were more clonally expanded and had lower generation probabilities than equally common non-associated chains. Most TCR sequences were seen in very few donors, while some public TCRs were found in many individuals. A later analysis found that TCR association rates varied across HLA loci, with DRB1 alleles showing the most associated TCRs and HLA-C alleles the fewest. V-gene and J-gene trimming of TCR beta chains was associated with a missense DCLRE1C variant in a later genetic analysis, and the association was replicated in an independent cohort. A later genetic analysis reported fewer N-insertions in productive TCRs among donors in an Asian-associated ancestry cluster than the roughly 700-donor mean. Specific HLA alleles were associated with more than 15,000 TCR beta sequences at a false discovery rate of 0.05 in a later analysis. Some IMGT-functional V segments, including TRBV6-2 and TRBV6-3, could not be told apart with the 87-base-pair reads, so those segments were excluded. Sequencing depth was assumed to be roughly uniform across donors in the presence/absence analyses, though that assumption may not hold. In both the original and validation cohorts, the classifier was reported to diagnose cytomegalovirus status with high specificity and sensitivity. A further reported finding was that TCR beta sequences accurately predicted the HLA-A and HLA-B alleles for most subjects in the first cohort. Because some donors lacked HLA typing at each locus, the association tests relied only on the typed subset. Linkage disequilibrium might explain the correlated functional status among segregating V segments, but an unknown experimental factor could not be ruled out. According to a later analysis, parvovirus B19, influenza, CMV and Epstein-Barr virus appeared linked to several top co-occurrence clusters. Strong co-occurrence of HLA alleles, especially DR and DQ, made assigning TCR associations to individual alleles difficult. According to the authors, the approach could potentially be generalized to other disease states and immunological phenotypes. The cohort was sequenced for TCR beta chains only, and without alpha or paired-chain data the features that could be detected were limited. For the cohort, immune exposure information was limited to CMV serostatus. In vitro tests confirmed that three of the cytomegalovirus-associated TCR beta chains recognize cytomegalovirus antigens. A group of highly shared sequence variants was considered likely to be a technical artifact of the sequencing pipeline. In the study, approximately 160 TCR beta chains were listed as associated with cytomegalovirus. Broadly in line with IMGT annotations, most TCR beta V segments showed up in productive rearrangements about 87% or about 30% of the time in an earlier analysis of around 600 of the donors.

Relative to germline, V is 6 bases shorter and J is 1 base shorter, with 10 bases between their ends. CDR1 and CDR2, looked up from the germline V gene, are LGHNT and FRNRAP. The CDR3 starts with the cysteine, ends with the phenylalanine, and has 13 residues. Only the CDR3 region is kept as DNA, spanning 39 bases read in frame from base 1. The source material was PBMCs. The rearrangement joined TRBV12-5 to TRBJ2-7; the D region possibly corresponds to TRBD2 (6 bases align). The sequence was collected from a woman aged 40 to 50 in good health and CMV-seropositive. At the DNA level, the sequence is TGTGCTAGTGGGGGGGACTCGTCCTACGAGCAGTACTTC. It translates to CASGGDSSYEQYF.